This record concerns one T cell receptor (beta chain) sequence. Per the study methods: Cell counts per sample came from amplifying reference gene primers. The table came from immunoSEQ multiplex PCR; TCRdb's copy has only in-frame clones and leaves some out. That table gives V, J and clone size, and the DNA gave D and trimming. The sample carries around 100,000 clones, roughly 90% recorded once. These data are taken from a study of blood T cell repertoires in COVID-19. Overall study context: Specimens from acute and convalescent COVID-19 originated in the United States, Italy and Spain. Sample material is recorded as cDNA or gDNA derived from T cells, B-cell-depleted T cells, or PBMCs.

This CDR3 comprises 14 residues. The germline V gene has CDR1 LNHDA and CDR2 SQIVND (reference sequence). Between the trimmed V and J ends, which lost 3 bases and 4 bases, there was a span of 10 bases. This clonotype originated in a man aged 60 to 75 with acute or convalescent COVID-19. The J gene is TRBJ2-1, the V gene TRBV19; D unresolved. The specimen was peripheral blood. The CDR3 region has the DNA TGTGCCAGTAGTATCGGTACTGAATACAATGAGCAGTTCTTC. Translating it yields CASSIGTEYNEQFF.